This T cell receptor (beta chain) is drawn from a study of monozygotic twins with inflammatory bowel disease. The UMIs contained a 6-nucleotide sample barcode. They were added by template switching during cDNA synthesis. Following a re-call of the 5' RACE reads, TCRdb has one entry per CDR3 protein and lacks DNA. In total, the table holds some 300,000 distinct CDR3 sequences. Looked up from germline, CDR1 is SGHDT and CDR2 is YYEEEE. CDR3 length equals 18 residues. Whole-study results and caveats: The results supported no single strong signal or clonotype associated with IBD. Differing immunosuppressive treatments may have added variability to patient repertoires. By inverse Simpson index, TCRbeta diversity was lower in IBD patients than in healthy co-twins.

With respect to this clonotype: Its target is unknown.

This sequence originates from a human donor with ulcerative colitis or Crohn's disease, or a healthy co-twin of an affected twin (not recorded which). Sample: blood. V usage is TRBV5-6 and J usage is TRBJ1-5. CDR3 sequence: CASSFQLGRPYSNQPQHF.